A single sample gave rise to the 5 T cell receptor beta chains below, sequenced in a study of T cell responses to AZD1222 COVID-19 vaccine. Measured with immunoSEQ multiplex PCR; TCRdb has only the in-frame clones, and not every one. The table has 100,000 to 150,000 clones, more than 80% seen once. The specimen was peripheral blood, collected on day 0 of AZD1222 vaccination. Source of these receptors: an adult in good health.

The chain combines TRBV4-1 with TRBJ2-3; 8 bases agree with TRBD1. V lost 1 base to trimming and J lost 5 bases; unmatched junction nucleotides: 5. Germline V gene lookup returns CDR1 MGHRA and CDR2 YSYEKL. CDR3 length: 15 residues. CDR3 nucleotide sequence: TGCGCCAGCAGCCAAGTGGACAGGGCAAAAGATACGCAGTATTTT. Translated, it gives CASSQVDRAKDTQYF.

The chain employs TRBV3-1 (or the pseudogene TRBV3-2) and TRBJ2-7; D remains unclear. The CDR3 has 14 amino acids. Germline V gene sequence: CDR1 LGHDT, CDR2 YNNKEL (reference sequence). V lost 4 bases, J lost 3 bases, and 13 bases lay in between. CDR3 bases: TGTGCCAGCAGCCGCAGGACGCTACTCTACGAGCAGTACTTC. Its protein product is CASSRRTLLYEQYF.

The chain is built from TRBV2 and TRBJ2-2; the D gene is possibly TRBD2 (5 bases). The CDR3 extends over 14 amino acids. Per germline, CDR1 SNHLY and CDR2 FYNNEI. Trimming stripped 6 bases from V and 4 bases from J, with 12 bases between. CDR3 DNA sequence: TGTGCCAGCAGAAGGCTAGAGGGCACCGGGGAGCTGTTTTTT. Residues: CASRRLEGTGELFF.

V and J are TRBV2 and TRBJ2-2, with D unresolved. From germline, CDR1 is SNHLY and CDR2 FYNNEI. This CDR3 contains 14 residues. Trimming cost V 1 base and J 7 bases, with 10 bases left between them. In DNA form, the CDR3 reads TGTGCCAGCAGTGAAGACGGGTCGGGCGGGGAGCTGTTTTTT. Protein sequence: CASSEDGSGGELFF.

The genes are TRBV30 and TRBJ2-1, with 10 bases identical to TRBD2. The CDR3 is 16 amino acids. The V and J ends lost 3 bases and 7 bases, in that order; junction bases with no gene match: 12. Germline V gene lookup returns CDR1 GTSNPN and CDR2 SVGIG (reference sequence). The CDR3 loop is CAWSDLLAGILNEQFF. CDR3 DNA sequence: TGTGCCTGGAGCGACCTACTAGCGGGAATCTTGAATGAGCAGTTCTTC.